This TCR beta chain appears in the sequencing data of a study of T cell repertoires and HLA-DP antigens (dated by TCRdb to 2016 to 2018). Some background on the complete study: An in vitro model of CD4+ T cell alloreactivity against allogeneic HLA-DP presented by transduced HeLa cells was used in the study. The two alloantigens modelled structurally similar versus dissimilar alloantigens, differing from self at one and about eleven peptide-binding groove amino acids, respectively. The three donors were two male and one female, with ages ranging from the 18-to-29 to the 60-to-69 age band. The average DNA input was roughly 210 ng for sorted CD137+CD4+ samples versus roughly 1,200 ng for pre-culture CD4+ samples.

As for this clone: Its antigen target is currently unknown. No base quality information exists; no much larger clone differs at one position.

Untouched CD4+ T cells were isolated from Ficoll-separated PBMC through negative selection with magnetic beads, and an average purity of approximately 98% was reached. Using magnetic beads, untouched CD4+ T cells were isolated from Ficoll-separated PBMC at around 98% purity, with only negligible CD8+ contamination. Peripheral blood mononuclear cells came from the buffy coats of a few healthy blood donors, who served as the study's donors. Each of the three donors was CMV seronegative. Genomic DNA was extracted with the DNeasy Blood & Tissue Kit. Genomic DNA from sorted CD137+CD4+ cells and from pre-culture CD4+ baseline samples of each subject was subjected to TCRB sequencing. Here is what the overall study found, with its caveats: Separate analysis of naive and memory CD4+ repertoires was not performed. Sorted CD137+ cells showed similar clonality against both alloantigens, at around 0.36, which was much higher than the roughly 0.04 seen in pre-culture samples. Limitations included only a few donors, a non-physiological HeLa antigen-presenting system, and the use of total CD4+ responder cells. Clones undetected before culture had an average cumulative frequency of approximately 35% against one allele and 50.6% against the other.

The immunoSEQ multiplex PCR, with forward primers for 54 TRBV segments and reverse primers for 13 TRBJ segments, was used to amplify TCRB CDR3 regions. Deep resolution, with a target of 190,000 or so T cell genomes, was applied to the sequencing of pre-culture CD4+ samples. Sequencing of amplicons was performed on an Illumina HiSeq System, and 87 bp reads covering the CDR3 were generated. The study's own analysis went as follows. Reads were corrected for PCR and sequencing errors, and CDR3 regions were defined by alignment to IMGT reference sequences. Synthetic template pools were used to estimate counts of templates and unique rearrangements. Clonality was calculated as 1 minus Pielou's evenness. The Daley-Smith estimator was used to estimate richness. Morisita's index was used to measure repertoire overlap. Clones present in cultured samples but not detected in the pre-culture repertoire of the same donor were defined as low-abundance clones. As stored in TCRdb, this immuneACCESS dataset retains in-frame rearrangements with V and J assigned. A fraction of the clones does not appear; measured against another copy, unresolved V genes explain less than half of the discrepancy, and the remainder lacks a known reason. V, J and clone size are taken as reported in that table, and D and trimming were inferred from the DNA itself. This sample holds around 70,000 clones; about four fifths were observed only once. Jointly, the top ten make up around 1.6% of the sample.

The sequence was collected from a man aged 55 to 70 in good health and CMV-seronegative. The sequencing sample was made of CD4+ T cells from PBMCs.

The CDR3 sequence is CASSPGTYTEAFF. The nucleotides are TGTGCCAGCAGCCCTGGGACCTACACTGAAGCTTTCTTT. The V gene is TRBV5-4 and the J gene is TRBJ1-1, with a tentative D gene TRBD1 over 5 matching bases. Trimming at the junction amounts to 4 bases on V and 3 bases on J, and the germline ends lie 10 bases apart. Inclusive of the bounding cysteine and phenylalanine, the CDR3 is 13 residues long. Only CDR3 DNA remains: 39 bases, in frame from the first base. CDR1 SGHNT and CDR2 YYREEE are derived from the germline V gene (reference sequence).